This T cell receptor (beta chain) was obtained from a study of molecular identifiers for immune sequencing clone quantification. Ten or more counts support this clonotype. Germline CDR1 SGHDT, CDR2 YYEEEE. CDR3 size: 15 residues. The J segment lost 4 bases and the V segment lost 0 bases, leaving 3 bases of the junction unmatched. TCRdb re-called the PCR reads with MiXCR, one entry per CDR3 protein. Among about 640,000 distinct CDR3 sequences listed, nearly 20% were seen once. This receptor was taken from a human donor in good health. Some libraries in this study had Jurkat cell RNA spiked in. V usage is TRBV5-6 and J usage is TRBJ1-5; 8 bases align to TRBD1. Specimen: naive CD8+ T cells from blood, with Jurkat cell RNA spiked in. This sample's subset: FACS-sorted CD8+CD4-CCR7+CD45RA+ naive T cells. This chain's CDR3 is CASSLAGTGNQPQHF. The CDR3 DNA reads as TGTGCCAGCAGCTTGGCCGGGACAGGAAATCAGCCCCAGCATTTT.